Listed below are T cell receptor beta chains from one sample, sequenced in a study of cytomegalovirus exposure and HLA in healthy donors. Libraries were prepared by immunoSEQ multiplex PCR; TCRdb keeps only in-frame clonotypes and omits some of them. Among about 86,000 clones listed, 75% to 80% were seen once. The sample taken for sequencing was PBMCs. These receptors came from a female donor in good health and CMV-seronegative. The CDR3 runs from the conserved cysteine through the conserved F or W. A D gene is named only where the DNA matches it firmly. The size entry is marked missing in some rows and otherwise reads once, few, many or a size class.

TRBV28,.,TRBJ1-2,.,TGTGCCAGCAGCCCGACAGATGTGTGGGGCTACACCTTC,CASSPTDVWGYTF
TRBV10-3,once,TRBJ1-5,.,TGTGCCATCAGCCGTACAGGGAACGATCAGCCCCAGCATTTT,CAISRTGNDQPQHF
TRBV4-2,.,TRBJ1-4,.,TGTGCCAGCAGCCAAGATTGGTCGCGGGCAACTAATGAAAAACTGTTTTTT,CASSQDWSRATNEKLFF
TRBV5-1,.,TRBJ2-1,TRBD2,TGCGCCAGCAGCGCGGGACTAGCGGGGGGGCTAAGCTCCTACAATGAGCAGTTCTTC,CASSAGLAGGLSSYNEQFF
TRBV28,.,TRBJ2-7,TRBD1,TGTGCCAGCGGCGACAGGGTCTCCTACGAGCAGTACTTC,CASGDRVSYEQYF
TRBV5-6,.,TRBJ2-5,TRBD2,TGTGCCAGCAGCAGAGTTTTGGGACTAGCGGGAGAGACCCAGTACTTC,CASSRVLGLAGETQYF
TRBV2,.,TRBJ1-5,TRBD1,TGTGCCAGCATCGGCGGACAGGGGGCACAAAGCAATCAGCCCCAGCATTTT,CASIGGQGAQSNQPQHF
TRBV4-3,medium-sized,TRBJ2-1,TRBD2,TGCGCCAGCAGCCAAGAGAGCGGGAGCTCCTACAATGAGCAGTTCTTC,CASSQESGSSYNEQFF
TRBV2,.,TRBJ2-3,.,TGTGCCAGCAGTGTCCGAGGACTCACAGATACGCAGTATTTT,CASSVRGLTDTQYF
TRBV9,.,TRBJ2-5,.,TGTGCCAGCAGCGTGGCCGGGGGGCTCCAAGAGACCCAGTACTTC,CASSVAGGLQETQYF
TRBV28,.,TRBJ2-4,TRBD2,TGTGCCAGCAGTTTAGGCCTAGCGGGAACAAACATTCAGTACTTC,CASSLGLAGTNIQYF
TRBV27,.,TRBJ2-2,.,TGTGCCAGCAGTTTGTGGGGCCCCGGGGAGCTGTTTTTT,CASSLWGPGELFF
TRBV5-1,.,TRBJ2-7,.,TGCGCCAGCAGCTTGTTTTACAGGGTAGTCGGCGAGCAGTACTTC,CASSLFYRVVGEQYF
TRBV28,.,TRBJ2-7,TRBD2,TGTGCCAACGGGGGGTCCTACGAGCAGTACTTC,CANGGSYEQYF
TRBV6-6,.,TRBJ2-7,.,TGTGCCAGCAGTTACGGGGATGGCGGGAACGAGCAGTACTTC,CASSYGDGGNEQYF
TRBV2,.,TRBJ2-5,.,TGTGCCAGCAGTGGCAGAGCAGGCGATCAAGAGACCCAGTACTTC,CASSGRAGDQETQYF
TRBV28,once,TRBJ2-7,TRBD1,TGTGCCAGCAGACCCGGGACAGGGCTCGAGCAGTACTTC,CASRPGTGLEQYF
TRBV2,.,TRBJ1-5,TRBD1,TGTGCCAGCGGCACAGGGGGCGATCAGCCCCAGCATTTT,CASGTGGDQPQHF
TRBV7-9,.,TRBJ2-5,TRBD2,TGTGCCAGCAGCTTACCCCCGGGGGGGATGGGGAAAGAGACCCAGTACTTC,CASSLPPGGMGKETQYF
TRBV30,.,TRBJ1-1,TRBD1,TGTGCCTGGAGGGGACAGATGAACACTGAAGCTTTCTTT,CAWRGQMNTEAFF
TRBV19,.,TRBJ2-7,.,TGTGCCAGTAGTACACCTGGAAGTCGGAGTATCTACGAGCAGTACTTC,CASSTPGSRSIYEQYF
TRBV6-4,.,TRBJ2-7,TRBD2,TGTGCCAGCAGTGACCAGTGGACTAGCGGAGCCTACGAGCAGTACTTC,CASSDQWTSGAYEQYF
TRBV4-1,.,TRBJ2-7,.,TGCGCCAGCAGCCAAGAGGGGCGGGGGCCCTACGAGCAGTACTTC,CASSQEGRGPYEQYF
TRBV11-1,few,TRBJ2-7,TRBD2,TGTGCCAGCAGCTTCAGCGGGGGGCCATCCTACGAGCAGTACTTC,CASSFSGGPSYEQYF